This T cell receptor beta chain derives from a study of T-cell reconstitution after alpha-beta-depleted transplantation in children. Germline values: CDR1 SNHLY, CDR2 FYNNEI. CDR3 size: 14 residues. About this clonotype itself: A much larger clonotype is one base distant, so this may be a read error.

The TCRbeta library was prepared with unique molecular identifiers. Each CDR3 protein gets one entry after TCRdb re-called the PCR reads with MiXCR. The table records 40,000 to 55,000 distinct CDR3 sequences, about 9% of them present only once. The sample consisted of PBMCs, mostly from graft donor cells, taken 60 days after TCRalphabeta/CD19-depleted stem cell transplant. V usage is TRBV2 and J usage is TRBJ2-3; no definite D call. The receptor comes from a male patient between 2 and 10 years old who had a stem cell transplant for chronic granulomatous disease, so the T cells may come from the graft donor. The CDR3 sequence is CASRPGPDKDTQFF. For the CDR3, the DNA is TGTGCCAGCAGACCCGGACCGGATAAGGATACGCAGTTTTTT.